The following is a TCR beta chain sequence with its context. Its antigen is currently not known. Base qualities were left out, and no much larger clone turns up one base away. Donors were healthy HIV-negative adults with no recently reported acute infections or vaccinations. Only Caucasian adults living in Nashville, Tennessee, USA were represented among the donors. CD4+ T cells were enriched by magnetic negative selection; naive cells were then positively selected on CD45RA, and the negative fraction formed the memory subset. Blood was collected by leukapheresis, and PBMCs were isolated by Ficoll-Histopaque density gradient centrifugation and then cryopreserved in liquid nitrogen vapor phase. Analytical flow cytometry was used to check the purity and quantity of each magnetically sorted T cell population. From each sorted fraction, genomic DNA was isolated and quantified by UV absorbance on a Nanodrop 2000c.

TCR CDR3 regions were amplified from genomic DNA by multiplex PCR using the deep immunoSEQ assay. For each cell subset, the extracted genomic DNA was distributed evenly across all wells of several immunoSEQ 96-well plates, and each plate served as one replicate. For sorted subsets, approximately 210 ng genomic DNA, equal to approximately 30,000 T cell genomes, was loaded into each replicate PCR. The purified libraries were quantified using a Qubit 3.0 fluorometer, sized with a Bioanalyzer 2100, and then quantified again using the KAPA Library Quantification kit. A separate single-read 150-cycle Illumina NextSeq 550 flow cell was used to sequence each immunoSEQ 96-well plate. Per the authors' processing: Because the immunoSEQ output held only junctional sequences and lacked quality scores, the filtering could not match the filtering applied to full-length reads. To assign V/J genes and CDR3, sequences were annotated using PyIR, a Python wrapper for IgBLAST v1.9, with IMGT germline references. Reads were removed for weak V/J assignments (E-value above 1e-6), missing CDR3, stop codons, out-of-frame junctions, or ambiguous translated residues. V3J clonotypes were defined by identical inferred V gene, J gene, and CDR3 amino acid sequence. Percentage overlap between repertoires was calculated by dividing the number of shared unique clonotypes by the size of the smaller repertoire. Three approaches were used to assess repertoire richness: RTK rarefaction, the Chao1 estimator, and Recon v2.1 estimates of unobserved clonotypes. Generation probabilities were computed with OLGA for all TCRbeta clonotypes obtained by the gDNA method from several donors. Drawn from immuneACCESS, this table holds only the in-frame rearrangements with V and J called that TCRdb kept. Clones are partly lost; checked studies trace under half to an unresolved V gene and leave the rest unexplained. That table gives V, J and clone size, and the DNA gave D and trimming. In this sample the table shows 2 million to 3 million clones, 90% to 95% of which occur a single time. The ten biggest clones cover about 0.38% of the sample.

The data were taken from a study of shared clonotypes between healthy human individuals (dated by TCRdb to about 2020). In the study overall: Two women and a few men aged 18 to 49 years were included in the cohort. To estimate repertoire size and how much clonotypes are shared between individuals, the study performed deep sequencing of blood TCR repertoires from roughly five healthy adults. For each donor, CD4 naive and CD4 memory were each given three plates, CD8 naive was given two plates, and CD8 memory was given one plate. To increase sequencing depth and limit assay-specific biases, TCR repertoire library preparation and sequencing were carried out by different laboratories using diverse techniques. Between about 0.8 and 9 billion PBMCs per donor were obtained by leukapheresis.

On the study overall, not on this receptor specifically: Sampling was restricted to blood, and TCR repertoires in tissues likely differ from the TCR repertoires found in blood. Around 5% of naive CD4, roughly 3.6% of naive CD8, approximately 2.2% of memory CD4, and 0.4% of memory CD8 clonotypes were shared across several donors. Based on pairwise subsampling, the degree of clonotype sharing among donors was expected to be affected by sequencing depth. Compared with non-shared clonotypes, the clonotypes found in all four sorted-subset donors had higher generation probabilities. Because the study included a small number of donors, the genetic and exposure-history diversity represented was limited. Even with the large sequencing depth, rarefaction of the sorted-subset datasets indicated that sequencing was incomplete. Naive subsets generally had larger estimated clonotype richness than memory subsets.

The CDR3 contains 12 residues, cysteine and phenylalanine counted. Left in the record is the CDR3 DNA by itself, 36 bases read in frame from the first base. V was cut back by 0 bases and J by 4 bases, leaving a gap of 4 bases between them. CDR1 and CDR2, looked up from the germline V gene, are MGHRA and YSYEKL. Sample: naive CD4+ T cells from PBMCs. The sample's cell subset or site, from its label and the paper: CD45RA+ positively selected. The V gene is TRBV4-1 and the J gene is TRBJ2-7; the D gene is unclear. The receptor was derived from a man younger than 30 in good health. Some clones in this sample may be carry-over from other donors' samples. The nucleotides read TGCGCCAGCAGCCAAGAAAATTACGAGCAGTACTTC. It encodes CASSQENYEQYF.